Presented here are 29 T cell receptor beta chains from one specimen sequenced in a study of T cells in Graves' hyperthyroidism and ophthalmopathy. The TCR beta CDR3 regions underwent amplification using RNA transcripts as the source. The primer set for the first-round RT-PCR of the TCR CDR3 was HTBI. MiXCR, applied by TCRdb to the multiplex PCR reads, yields one record per CDR3 protein. The table includes about 520,000 distinct CDR3 sequences, roughly 24% detected once. The sample was blood. These receptors all stem from a woman aged 25 to 39 with Graves' ophthalmopathy.

In this sample, this clonotype turned up many times. This chain connects TRBV28 to TRBJ2-7, with 12 bases matching TRBD1. The J segment lost 5 bases and the V segment lost 5 bases, leaving 7 bases of the junction unmatched. Germline-derived CDR1 and CDR2 are MDHEN and SYDVKM. The CDR3 length is 15 residues. The CDR3 loop reads CASSPGTGGNDEQYF. The CDR3 DNA reads as TGTGCCAGCAGTCCCGGGACAGGGGGCAACGACGAGCAGTACTTC.

CDR3 loop: CASSEGPGAGRGYTF. DNA for the CDR3: TGTGCCAGCAGTGAAGGTCCGGGGGCAGGCCGTGGCTACACCTTC. The chain couples TRBV6-1 to TRBJ1-2; a weak D match, TRBD1 (6 bases). This CDR3 has 15 amino acids. From germline, CDR1 is MNHNS and CDR2 SASEGT. Trimming stripped 1 base from V and 7 bases from J, with 16 bases between.

In the case of this clonotype: A much larger clonotype is one base distant, so this may be a read error. V and J are TRBV7-2 and TRBJ1-2, with a possible D match to TRBD1 (5 bases). Germline V gene data show CDR1 as SGHTA and CDR2 as FQGNSA. This CDR3 spans 13 amino acids. CDR3 coding DNA: TGTGTCAGCAGCTTCTCGGGGGACTATGGCTACACCTTC. It is translated as CVSSFSGDYGYTF.

The genes are TRBV19 and TRBJ1-5; a possible D gene is TRBD1 (6 bases). The V and J ends lost 6 bases and 5 bases respectively, with 14 bases between them. The CDR3 extends over 14 amino acids. The germline V gene encodes CDR1 LNHDA and CDR2 SQIVND (reference sequence). CDR3 sequence reads: CASRGGHNHQPQHF. DNA of the CDR3: TGTGCCAGTAGAGGGGGACATAACCATCAGCCCCAGCATTTT.

The J gene is TRBJ2-7, the V gene TRBV20-1, with 12 positions matching TRBD1. The CDR3 has 14 residues. Germline-derived CDR1 and CDR2 are DFQATT and SNEGSKA (reference sequence). J was trimmed by 7 bases and V by 5 bases; bases with no gene match: 9. The CDR3 sequence is CSAEPGQGAGEQYF. CDR3 DNA sequence: TGCAGTGCTGAGCCGGGACAGGGGGCAGGGGAGCAGTACTTC.

This clonotype turned up a few times. This chain connects TRBV12-3 or TRBV12-4 to TRBJ1-1, with a weak D call TRBD1 (6 bases). Between the trimmed V and J ends, which lost 6 bases and 0 bases, there was a span of 17 bases. CDR3 length: 16 residues. CDR3 residues: CASSQNRQVLNTEAFF. DNA for the CDR3: TGTGCCAGCAGCCAAAACCGACAGGTCTTGAACACTGAAGCTTTCTTT.

The rearrangement uses TRBV4-1 and TRBJ2-5; D is uncertain. Germline assignment: CDR1 MGHRA and CDR2 YSYEKL. Deletions cut 2 bases from V and 5 bases from J, with 18 bases between. The CDR3 has 16 amino acids. The CDR3 protein is CASSQYLGSPGETQYF. The CDR3 coding sequence is TGCGCCAGCAGCCAATATCTAGGAAGCCCTGGGGAGACCCAGTACTTC.

This clonotype was recorded many times. This chain connects TRBV19 to TRBJ1-5, with D uncertain. V lost 3 bases, J lost 4 bases, and 19 bases lay in between. Germline V lookup: CDR1 LNHDA, CDR2 SQIVND (reference sequence). The length of the CDR3 is 17 residues. The CDR3: CASSIRRGVGGNQPQHF. The CDR3 DNA sequence: TGTGCCAGTAGTATCCGTCGGGGAGTAGGAGGGAATCAGCCCCAGCATTTT.

This rearrangement joins TRBV20-1 to TRBJ1-2, with a possible D match to TRBD1 (5 bases). CDR3 length: 17 amino acids. In germline, CDR1 is DFQATT, CDR2 SNEGSKA (reference sequence). V lost 3 bases, J lost 2 bases, and 22 bases lay in between. The CDR3 reads CSARNYLTGRMNYGYTF. The CDR3 DNA reads as TGCAGTGCTAGGAACTACCTGACGGGACGAATGAACTATGGCTACACCTTC.

This clonotype was counted between two and nine times. This chain uses TRBV19 with TRBJ2-7, with 9 positions matching TRBD1. The germline V gene encodes CDR1 LNHDA and CDR2 SQIVND (reference sequence). This CDR3 comprises 15 residues. Trimming cost V 5 bases and J 5 bases; bases outside gene matches: 10. CDR3 nucleotide sequence: TGTGCCAGTAGTGCACAGGGGGCGGTCTACCACGAGCAGTACTTC. Encoded protein: CASSAQGAVYHEQYF.

This clonotype was recorded a few times. The genes are TRBV11-1 and TRBJ1-4; 7 nucleotides line up with TRBD1. Germline CDR1 and CDR2: SGHAT and FQDESV (reference sequence). V gave up 4 bases and J gave up 0 bases; unmatched junction bases: 8. This CDR3 region has 17 residues. The CDR3 protein is CASSSGDSLTTNEKLFF. The CDR3 region has the DNA TGTGCCAGCAGCTCGGGGGACAGCCTTACAACTAATGAAAAACTGTTTTTT.

This clonotype was counted many times. CDR3 DNA sequence: TGTGCCAGCAGTTACACCTCTGGAAACACCATATATTTT. Protein product: CASSYTSGNTIYF. The V call is TRBV6-2 or TRBV6-3, the J call TRBJ1-3; D gene unclear. V was cut by 2 bases and J by 0 bases, with 2 bases left in between. The CDR3 consists of 13 residues. Germline CDR1 MNHEY, CDR2 SVGEGT.

This clonotype was recorded many times. The chain recombines TRBV29-1 with TRBJ1-1; the match to TRBD1 covers 8 bases. The CDR3 contains 13 residues. With V trimmed by 5 bases and J by 4 bases, 6 bases remained unmatched. Germline CDR1 and CDR2: SQVTM and ANQGSEA. CDR3 in DNA: TGCAGCGTTCTGGACAGGGTGGTCACTGAAGCTTTCTTT. Amino acids: CSVLDRVVTEAFF.

This clonotype has a count of ten or more. The chain couples TRBV12-3 or TRBV12-4 to TRBJ1-5; TRBD1 is a possible D gene (5 bases). The CDR3 sequence is 14 residues long. Trimming took 3 bases from V and 4 from J, leaving 10 bases between them. For the CDR3, the DNA is TGTGCCAGCAGTTTCGGGGACGGGAATCAGCCCCAGCATTTT. Translating gives CASSFGDGNQPQHF.

The V call is TRBV27, the J call TRBJ1-2, with D maybe TRBD1 (5 bases). CDR3 length: 13 amino acids. Germline assignment: CDR1 MNHEY and CDR2 SMNVEV (reference sequence). Trimming took 6 bases from V and 7 from J, leaving 15 bases between them. In nucleotides, the CDR3 is TGTGCCAGCAGCACGCCGGGGGAAGTTGGCTACACCTTC. Translation gives CASSTPGEVGYTF.

This clonotype was observed many times. The chain joins TRBV20-1 to TRBJ2-7; D is perhaps TRBD1 or TRBD2 (5 bases each). V was clipped by 6 bases and J by 2 bases, with 17 bases between them. CDR1 is DFQATT, CDR2 SNEGSKA, per germline (reference sequence). The CDR3 has 14 residues. The CDR3 loop is CSATPGTWTYEQYF. The DNA of the CDR3 is TGCAGTGCCACCCCCGGGACGTGGACCTACGAGCAGTACTTC.

Points on this clonotype: Possible read error: a much larger clone is one base away. The CDR3 reads CASSPWETDTEACF. In DNA form, the CDR3 reads TGTGCCAGTAGTCCATGGGAGACGGACACTGAAGCTTGCTTT. The chain is built from TRBV19 and TRBJ1-1; the D gene is possibly TRBD1 (5 bases). This CDR3 has 14 residues. Germline CDR1 LNHDA, CDR2 SQIVND (reference sequence).

The J gene is TRBJ2-7, the V gene TRBV6-2 or TRBV6-3; D remains unclear. The CDR3 totals 15 residues. V was trimmed by 0 bases and J by 2 bases, leaving 11 bases between them. CDR1 is MNHEY and CDR2 is SVGEGT in the germline V gene. This CDR3 reads CASSYSADNPYEQYF. The CDR3 coding sequence is TGTGCCAGCAGTTACTCGGCAGACAACCCCTACGAGCAGTACTTC.

This clonotype was counted at least ten times. V is TRBV7-2 and J is TRBJ1-5, with D possibly being TRBD1 (6 bases). V was clipped by 5 bases and J by 5 bases, with 10 bases between them. Germline CDR1 SGHTA, CDR2 FQGNSA. The CDR3 contains 13 residues. This chain's CDR3 is CASSAQGDQPQHF. The CDR3 nucleotides are TGTGCCAGCAGCGCACAGGGCGATCAGCCCCAGCATTTT.

Many counts were recorded for this clonotype. The chain joins TRBV10-3 to TRBJ1-1; 9 bases agree with TRBD1. CDR3 length: 11 amino acids. Germline CDR1 is ENHRY and CDR2 is SYGVKD. V lost 9 bases to trimming and J lost 7 bases; unmatched junction nucleotides: 3. CDR3 region: CAMTGGGEAFF. For the CDR3, the DNA is TGTGCCATGACAGGGGGTGGTGAAGCTTTCTTT.

Turning to this clonotype: A much larger clone lies a single base off, so this may be a read error. V gene TRBV30 combines with J gene TRBJ2-7; D gene unclear. This CDR3 has 12 amino acids. The ends were cut back, 4 bases at V and 2 bases at J, with 9 bases in the middle. The germline CDR1 and CDR2 sequences are GTSNPN and SVGIG (reference sequence). The chain's CDR3 is CAWTQGPYEQYF. The CDR3 DNA reads as TGTGCCTGGACCCAAGGCCCCTACGAGCAGTACTTC. Variable domain in full (rest from reference TRBV30 and TRBJ2-7): SQTIHQWPATLVQPVGSPLSLECTVEGTSNPNLYWYRQAAGRGLQLLFYSVGIGQISSEVPQNLSASRPQDRQFILSSKKLLLSDSGFYLCAWTQGPYEQYFGPGTRLTVT.

This clonotype was detected only a few times. The V call is TRBV4-2, the J call TRBJ2-3; D possibly corresponds to TRBD2 (7 bases). The CDR3 consists of 19 residues. Germline CDR1 is LGHNA and CDR2 is YNFKEQ. The ends were cut back, 4 bases at V and 2 bases at J, with 25 bases in the middle. CDR3 loop: CASSPRPNGGPLTTDTQYF. The CDR3 DNA reads TGTGCCAGCAGCCCTCGACCGAACGGGGGGCCACTAACCACAGATACGCAGTATTTT.

The V gene is TRBV7-3, the J gene TRBJ2-1, with 13 bases that match TRBD2. Germline V lookup: CDR1 SGHTA, CDR2 FQGTGA. After removal of 2 bases from V and 7 bases from J, the junction contained 5 bases not matched to a gene. This CDR3 is 16 amino acids long. The CDR3 is CASSLLGLAGNNEQFF. The CDR3 nucleotides are TGTGCCAGCAGCTTATTGGGACTAGCGGGGAATAATGAGCAGTTCTTC.

This clonotype was detected a few times. J is TRBJ2-7 and V is TRBV11-1; D tentatively fits TRBD1 or TRBD2 (5 bases each). Germline V lookup: CDR1 SGHAT, CDR2 FQDESV (reference sequence). V was shortened by 3 bases and J by 3 bases, with 18 bases between the two germline ends. The CDR3 extends over 16 amino acids. The CDR3 sequence is CASSLKGRQKHYEQYF. The CDR3 DNA is TGTGCCAGCAGCTTGAAGGGACGGCAAAAACACTACGAGCAGTACTTC.

This clonotype was counted many times. The rearrangement uses TRBV7-9 and TRBJ1-1; D may be TRBD1 (6 bases). Germline CDR1 is SEHNR and CDR2 is FQNEAQ (reference sequence). Trimming cost V 5 bases and J 1 base, with 14 bases left between them. This CDR3 has 15 amino acids. In DNA, the CDR3 is TGTGCCAGCAGCCCCCAACAGGGTAAGAACACTGAAGCTTTCTTT. It encodes CASSPQQGKNTEAFF.

The gene calls are TRBV19 and TRBJ1-5, with TRBD1 as a possible D gene (5 bases). Looked up from germline, CDR1 is LNHDA and CDR2 is SQIVND (reference sequence). V dropped 5 bases and J dropped 3 bases, with 14 bases sitting between them. The CDR3 consists of 15 residues. The CDR3 here is CASSGAEFYNQPQHF. The CDR3 nucleotides read TGTGCCAGTAGTGGGGCAGAATTTTACAATCAGCCCCAGCATTTT. The full variable domain, completed using reference TRBV19 and TRBJ1-5, is DGGITQSPKYLFRKEGQNVTLSCEQNLNHDAMYWYRQDPGQGLRLIYYSQIVNDFQKGDIAEGYSVSREKKESFPLTVTSAQKNPTAFYLCASSGAEFYNQPQHFGDGTRLSIL.

This clonotype occurred many times. V is TRBV6-5 and J is TRBJ1-5, with D unresolved. Germline CDR1 is MNHEY and CDR2 is SVGAGI. CDR3 length: 14 residues. V was cut by 0 bases and J by 2 bases, with 5 bases left in between. The CDR3 loop is CASSYSRGNQPQHF. The CDR3 DNA reads TGTGCCAGCAGTTACTCGAGGGGCAATCAGCCCCAGCATTTT.

This clonotype appeared many times. The chain recombines TRBV12-3 or TRBV12-4 with TRBJ1-2, with 7 bases matching TRBD1. With V trimmed by 5 bases and J by 8 bases, 8 bases remained unmatched. This CDR3 is built from 13 residues. DNA for the CDR3: TGTGCCAGCAGTACTCATTACAGGGGAGGCTACACCTTC. It yields the protein CASSTHYRGGYTF.

A few counts support this clonotype. The chain uses TRBV12-3 or TRBV12-4 and TRBJ2-5; D may be TRBD1 (5 bases). The CDR3 contains 14 residues. Trimming stripped 6 bases from V and 0 bases from J, with 11 bases between. CDR3 sequence: CASSFARDQETQYF. The CDR3 DNA reads as TGTGCCAGCAGCTTCGCCAGGGACCAAGAGACCCAGTACTTC.